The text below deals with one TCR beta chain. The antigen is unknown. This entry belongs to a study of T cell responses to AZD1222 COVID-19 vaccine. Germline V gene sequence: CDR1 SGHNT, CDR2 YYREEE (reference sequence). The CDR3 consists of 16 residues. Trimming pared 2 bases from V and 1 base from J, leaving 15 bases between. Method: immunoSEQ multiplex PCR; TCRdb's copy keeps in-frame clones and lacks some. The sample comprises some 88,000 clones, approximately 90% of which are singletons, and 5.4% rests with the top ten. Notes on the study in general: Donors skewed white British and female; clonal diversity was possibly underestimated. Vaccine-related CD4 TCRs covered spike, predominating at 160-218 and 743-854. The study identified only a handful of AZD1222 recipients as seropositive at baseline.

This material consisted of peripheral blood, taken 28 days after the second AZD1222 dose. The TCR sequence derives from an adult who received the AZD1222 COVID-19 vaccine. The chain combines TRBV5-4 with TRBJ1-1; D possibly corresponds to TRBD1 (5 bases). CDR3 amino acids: CASSFFGATTNTEAFF. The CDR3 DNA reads TGTGCCAGCAGCTTCTTTGGGGCGACGACGAACACTGAAGCTTTCTTT.